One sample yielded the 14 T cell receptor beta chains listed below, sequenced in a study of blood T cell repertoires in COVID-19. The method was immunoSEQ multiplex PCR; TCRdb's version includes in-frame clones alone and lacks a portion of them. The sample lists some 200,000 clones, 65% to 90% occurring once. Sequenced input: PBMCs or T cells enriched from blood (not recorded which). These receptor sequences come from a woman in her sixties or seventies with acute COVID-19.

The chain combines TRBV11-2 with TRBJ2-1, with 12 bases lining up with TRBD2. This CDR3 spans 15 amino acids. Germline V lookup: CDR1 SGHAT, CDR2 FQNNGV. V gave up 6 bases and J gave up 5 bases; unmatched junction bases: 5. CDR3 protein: CASSQLAGGNNEQFF. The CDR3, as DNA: TGTGCCAGCAGTCAACTAGCGGGGGGTAACAATGAGCAGTTCTTC.

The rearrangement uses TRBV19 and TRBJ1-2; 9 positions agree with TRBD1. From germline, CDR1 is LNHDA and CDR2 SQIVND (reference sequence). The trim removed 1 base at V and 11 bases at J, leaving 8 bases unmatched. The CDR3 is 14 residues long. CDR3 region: CASSIAAGQGRYTF. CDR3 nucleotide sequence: TGTGCCAGTAGTATAGCCGCGGGACAGGGACGATACACCTTC.

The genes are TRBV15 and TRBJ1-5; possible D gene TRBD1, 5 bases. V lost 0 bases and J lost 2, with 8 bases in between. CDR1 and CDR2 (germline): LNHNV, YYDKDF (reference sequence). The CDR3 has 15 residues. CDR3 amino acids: CATSRDPGGNQPQHF. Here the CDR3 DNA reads TGTGCCACCAGCAGAGATCCGGGGGGCAATCAGCCCCAGCATTTT.

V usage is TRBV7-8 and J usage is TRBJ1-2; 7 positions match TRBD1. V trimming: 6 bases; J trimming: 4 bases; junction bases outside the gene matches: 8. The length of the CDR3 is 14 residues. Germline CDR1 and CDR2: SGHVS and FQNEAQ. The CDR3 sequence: CASSSRTGGYGYTF. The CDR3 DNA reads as TGTGCCAGCAGTTCCCGGACAGGCGGCTATGGCTACACCTTC.

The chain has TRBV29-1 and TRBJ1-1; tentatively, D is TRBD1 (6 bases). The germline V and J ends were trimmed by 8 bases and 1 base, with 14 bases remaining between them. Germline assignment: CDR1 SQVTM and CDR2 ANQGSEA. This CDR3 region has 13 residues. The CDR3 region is CSNNRVRNTEAFF. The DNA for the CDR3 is TGCAGCAATAACAGGGTCAGGAACACTGAAGCTTTCTTT.

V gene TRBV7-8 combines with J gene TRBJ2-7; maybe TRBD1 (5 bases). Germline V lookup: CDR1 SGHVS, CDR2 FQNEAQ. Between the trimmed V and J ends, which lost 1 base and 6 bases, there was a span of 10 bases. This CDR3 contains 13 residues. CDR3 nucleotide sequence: TGTGCCAGCAGCTTAGAAGGCCAGGGCGAGCAGTACGTC. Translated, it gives CASSLEGQGEQYV.

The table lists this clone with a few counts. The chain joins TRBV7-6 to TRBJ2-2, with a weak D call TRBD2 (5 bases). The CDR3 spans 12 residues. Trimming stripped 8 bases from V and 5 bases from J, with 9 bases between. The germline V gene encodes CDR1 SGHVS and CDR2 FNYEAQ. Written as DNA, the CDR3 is TGTGCCAGCCGGGAAGGAACCGGGGAGCTGTTTTTT. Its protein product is CASREGTGELFF.

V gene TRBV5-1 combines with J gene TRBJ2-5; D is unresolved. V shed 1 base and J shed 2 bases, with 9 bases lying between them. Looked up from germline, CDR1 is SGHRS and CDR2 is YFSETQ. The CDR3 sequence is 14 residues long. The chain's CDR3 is CASSLRGYQETQYF. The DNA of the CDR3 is TGCGCCAGCAGCTTGCGCGGATATCAAGAGACCCAGTACTTC.

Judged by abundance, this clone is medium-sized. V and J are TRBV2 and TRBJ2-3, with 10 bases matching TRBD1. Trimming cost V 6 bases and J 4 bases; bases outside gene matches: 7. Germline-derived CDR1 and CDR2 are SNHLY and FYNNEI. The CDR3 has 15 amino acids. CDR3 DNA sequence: TGTGCCAGCAGCTCCTGGGACAGGGGACCAGATACGCAGTATTTT. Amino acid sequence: CASSSWDRGPDTQYF.

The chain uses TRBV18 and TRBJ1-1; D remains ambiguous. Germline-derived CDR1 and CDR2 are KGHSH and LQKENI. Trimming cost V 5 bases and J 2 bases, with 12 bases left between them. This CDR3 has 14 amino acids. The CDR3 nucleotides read TGTGCCAGCTCAACGGGAGGAGGTAACACTGAAGCTTTCTTT. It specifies CASSTGGGNTEAFF.

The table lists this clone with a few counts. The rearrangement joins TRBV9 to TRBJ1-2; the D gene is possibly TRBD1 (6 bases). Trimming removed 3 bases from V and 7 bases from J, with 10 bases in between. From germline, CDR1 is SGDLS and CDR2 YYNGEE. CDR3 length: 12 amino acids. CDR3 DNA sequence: TGTGCCAGCAGCGCTACAGGGTTTGGCTACACCTTC. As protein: CASSATGFGYTF.

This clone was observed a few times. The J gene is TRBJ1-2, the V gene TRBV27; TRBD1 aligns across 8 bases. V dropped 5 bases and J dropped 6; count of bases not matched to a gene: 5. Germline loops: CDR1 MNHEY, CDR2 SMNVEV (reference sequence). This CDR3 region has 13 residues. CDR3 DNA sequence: TGTGCCAGCAGTCCACGGACAGGGAATGGCTACACCTTC. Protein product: CASSPRTGNGYTF.

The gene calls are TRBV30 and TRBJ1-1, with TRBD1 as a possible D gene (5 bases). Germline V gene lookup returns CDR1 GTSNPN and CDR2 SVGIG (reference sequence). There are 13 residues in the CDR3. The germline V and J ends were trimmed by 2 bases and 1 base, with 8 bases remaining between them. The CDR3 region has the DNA TGTGCCTGGAGTACTCAGGGGAACACTGAAGCTTTCTTT. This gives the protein CAWSTQGNTEAFF. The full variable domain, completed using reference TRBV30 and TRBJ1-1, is SQTIHQWPATLVQPVGSPLSLECTVEGTSNPNLYWYRQAAGRGLQLLFYSVGIGQISSEVPQNLSASRPQDRQFILSSKKLLLSDSGFYLCAWSTQGNTEAFFGQGTRLTVV.

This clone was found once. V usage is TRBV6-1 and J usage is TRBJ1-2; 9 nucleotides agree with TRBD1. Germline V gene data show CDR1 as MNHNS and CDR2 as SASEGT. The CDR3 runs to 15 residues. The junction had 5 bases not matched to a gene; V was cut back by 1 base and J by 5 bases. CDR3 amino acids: CASSEGTGGRYGYTF. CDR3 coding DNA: TGTGCCAGCAGTGAAGGTACAGGGGGCCGGTATGGCTACACCTTC.